The clone carrying this T cell receptor beta chain turned up a few times. The antigen is unknown. This entry comes from a study of cytomegalovirus exposure and HLA in healthy donors. Whole-study findings and limits: Certain indistinguishable V segments, among them TRBV6-2 and TRBV6-3, were excluded. An ancestry cluster, one associated with Asian ancestry, reportedly showed fewer N-insertions than the approximately 650-donor mean in a later analysis. The authors considered a cluster of highly shared sequence variants likely to be a sequencing artifact.

PCR amplification relied on 60 Vbeta primers (plus 13 Jbeta primers). Under the authors' procedure: Tens of millions of unique TCR beta chains, about 11 million of them shared, were counted by a later analysis. The assay was immunoSEQ multiplex PCR, and TCRdb's table has in-frame clones only and misses some. V, J and clone size reflect that table, while D and trimming were determined from the DNA. Of about 110,000 clones in the sample, over 9.5% were seen once. J was trimmed by 0 bases and V by 7 bases; bases with no gene match: 6. The CDR3 has 15 residues. The germline V gene has CDR1 LNHDA and CDR2 SQIVND (reference sequence).

The clonotype was recovered from a man aged 40-49 years in good health and CMV-seropositive. V and J are TRBV19 and TRBJ2-3, with TRBD2 matching over 8 bases. Sequenced sample: PBMCs. The CDR3 spells CASTSPGGSTDTQYF. Here the CDR3 DNA reads TGTGCCAGTACCTCCCCGGGAGGGAGCACAGATACGCAGTATTTT.